The rows below give T cell receptor beta chains drawn from one sample of a study of CD8 T cells in Susac syndrome. TCRdb re-called the immunoSEQ multiplex PCR reads through MiXCR, storing one row per CDR3 protein. Of 200,000 to 250,000 distinct CDR3 sequences listed, around nine tenths are singletons. The sequenced sample consisted of CD8+ T cells from PBMCs. These receptors all stem from a human donor with multiple sclerosis. Both conserved end residues are part of each CDR3. A D gene is named only where the DNA matches it firmly. The size entry is marked missing in some rows and otherwise reads once, few, many or a size class.

v_call	clone_size	j_call	d_call	cdr3_aa	cdr3_nt
TRBV11-3	-	TRBJ1-6	-	CASTVGDSPLHF	TGTGCCAGCACCGTAGGGGATTCACCCCTCCACTTT
TRBV7-8	-	TRBJ1-5	-	CASSLVGAGKDQPQHF	TGTGCCAGCAGCTTAGTAGGGGCAGGGAAAGATCAGCCCCAGCATTTT
TRBV6-5	few	TRBJ2-7	-	CASSSGSYEQYF	TGTGCCAGCAGCTCCGGCTCCTACGAGCAGTACTTC
TRBV19	-	TRBJ1-1	TRBD1	CASNPRDSWGTEAFF	TGTGCCAGTAACCCACGGGACAGCTGGGGCACTGAAGCTTTCTTT
TRBV7-8	once	TRBJ2-2	-	CASSLAQGSPVELFF	TGTGCCAGCAGCTTAGCACAGGGTTCCCCGGTGGAGCTGTTTTTT
TRBV5-6	-	TRBJ2-2	-	CASSLGLNTGELFF	TGTGCCAGCAGCTTGGGGCTGAACACCGGGGAGCTGTTTTTT
TRBV6-5	-	TRBJ2-7	TRBD2	CASSLGRTGGPYEQYF	TGTGCCAGCAGTTTGGGTCGGACGGGAGGGCCCTACGAGCAGTACTTC
TRBV2	-	TRBJ1-1	-	CASRDPRDREAFF	TGTGCCAGCAGGGACCCCCGGGACCGTGAAGCTTTCTTT
TRBV27	-	TRBJ2-7	-	CASSLSGPGPHEQYF	TGTGCCAGCAGTTTATCCGGGCCGGGTCCCCACGAGCAGTACTTC
TRBV5-4	-	TRBJ2-1	-	CASSSPYGSEQFF	TGTGCCAGCAGCTCCCCCTACGGATCTGAGCAGTTCTTC
TRBV12-3/TRBV12-4	-	TRBJ1-1	-	CASSKNPEAFF	TGTGCCAGCAGCAAGAATCCTGAAGCTTTCTTT
TRBV7-9	-	TRBJ1-4	-	CASSQKDSADEKLFF	TGTGCCAGCAGCCAGAAGGACAGCGCTGATGAAAAACTGTTTTTT
TRBV6-6	-	TRBJ1-1	-	CATTPGNTEAFF	TGTGCAACCACTCCGGGGAACACTGAAGCTTTCTTT
TRBV4-3	-	TRBJ2-2	-	CASGQRWGGDSTGELFF	TGCGCCAGCGGCCAAAGATGGGGAGGAGATTCAACCGGGGAGCTGTTTTTT
TRBV11-2	-	TRBJ2-3	-	CASSLIGAEITDTQYF	TGTGCCAGCAGCCTGATTGGGGCGGAGATCACAGATACGCAGTATTTT
TRBV29-1	-	TRBJ2-7	TRBD1	CSVLDRGLNF	TGCAGCGTTCTGGACAGGGGGCTGAACTTC
TRBV10-3	-	TRBJ2-1	TRBD2	CAISEGLAGTNEQFF	TGTGCCATCAGTGAGGGGCTAGCGGGGACCAATGAGCAGTTCTTC
TRBV30	-	TRBJ1-1	-	CAWSPVGTEAFF	TGTGCCTGGAGCCCGGTGGGGACTGAAGCTTTCTTT
TRBV19	-	TRBJ2-3	-	CASISLSDTQYF	TGTGCCAGTATTAGCCTATCGGATACGCAGTATTTT
TRBV19	-	TRBJ1-1	-	CASSALDGEVVTEAFF	TGTGCCAGTAGTGCACTTGACGGTGAAGTTGTCACTGAAGCTTTCTTT
TRBV3-1	-	TRBJ1-3	-	CASSENLGNTIYF	TGTGCCAGCAGCGAAAATCTTGGAAACACCATATATTTT
TRBV9	-	TRBJ2-5	-	CASSIGGSPETQYF	TGTGCCAGCAGCATCGGCGGCAGTCCAGAGACCCAGTACTTC
TRBV3-1	-	TRBJ2-2	TRBD1	CASSQDPRDRGLTGELFF	TGTGCCAGCAGCCAAGATCCCCGAGACAGGGGACTCACCGGGGAGCTGTTTTTT
TRBV2	-	TRBJ1-2	-	CASSEGAASYGYTF	TGTGCCAGCAGTGAAGGGGCAGCGTCGTATGGCTACACCTTC
TRBV12-3/TRBV12-4	-	TRBJ2-1	TRBD2	CASRAGDLYNEQFF	TGTGCCAGCCGAGCGGGAGATCTCTACAATGAGCAGTTCTTC
TRBV7-9	-	TRBJ1-1	-	CASSFLRDGEFEAFF	TGTGCCAGCAGCTTCCTGAGGGACGGCGAGTTTGAAGCTTTCTTT
TRBV12-3/TRBV12-4	-	TRBJ1-1	-	CASSFGLLNTEAFF	TGTGCCAGCAGTTTCGGCCTCCTTAACACTGAAGCTTTCTTT
TRBV4-3	-	TRBJ2-7	-	CASSPFHIGSYEQYF	TGCGCCAGCAGCCCGTTCCATATAGGGTCATACGAGCAGTACTTC
TRBV9	-	TRBJ2-3	TRBD2	CASSARTSGTDTQYF	TGTGCCAGCAGCGCGAGGACTAGCGGCACAGATACGCAGTATTTT
TRBV28	-	TRBJ2-5	-	CASSFEGETQYF	TGTGCCAGCAGTTTTGAAGGAGAGACCCAGTACTTC
TRBV3-1	-	TRBJ2-3	TRBD1	CASRAGTGVPTQYF	TGTGCCAGCAGGGCCGGGACAGGGGTCCCTACGCAGTATTTT
TRBV28	few	TRBJ2-7	-	CASSPGPYEQYF	TGTGCCAGTAGTCCGGGGCCCTACGAGCAGTACTTC
TRBV29-1	-	TRBJ2-7	TRBD1	CSAEGGESGYEQYF	TGCAGCGCAGAAGGGGGCGAAAGTGGCTACGAGCAGTACTTC
TRBV5-4	once	TRBJ1-1	-	CASSFTPGARNEAFF	TGTGCCAGCAGCTTTACCCCGGGGGCGCGAAATGAAGCTTTCTTT
TRBV30	once	TRBJ2-7	-	CAVGDYEQYF	TGTGCCGTCGGAGACTACGAGCAGTACTTC
TRBV6-5	-	TRBJ1-1	-	CASGALGTEAFF	TGTGCCTCCGGTGCCCTGGGCACTGAAGCTTTCTTT
TRBV6-1	-	TRBJ2-2	TRBD2	CASSELTSGPNTGELFF	TGTGCCAGCAGTGAATTGACTAGCGGGCCGAACACCGGGGAGCTGTTTTTT
TRBV6-1	few	TRBJ2-6	-	CASSPFGANVLTF	TGTGCCAGCAGTCCCTTTGGGGCCAACGTCCTGACTTTC
TRBV30	-	TRBJ2-1	-	CAWSVQGPGQFF	TGTGCCTGGAGTGTACAAGGACCGGGACAGTTCTTC
TRBV6-5	-	TRBJ1-2	-	CASSTRGSDGYTF	TGTGCCAGCAGTACCCGCGGGAGCGATGGCTACACCTTC
TRBV7-2	-	TRBJ2-7	-	CASSLGALEQYF	TGTGCCAGCAGCTTAGGGGCGCTCGAGCAGTACTTC
TRBV27	-	TRBJ2-7	-	CASGGGRVEQYF	TGTGCCAGCGGGGGTGGGCGGGTTGAGCAGTACTTC
TRBV12-3/TRBV12-4	-	TRBJ2-1	-	CASSLFRSGNEQFF	TGTGCCAGCAGTTTGTTTCGGAGTGGCAATGAGCAGTTCTTC
TRBV6-5	-	TRBJ2-3	-	CAAGPETDTQYF	TGTGCCGCGGGCCCGGAGACAGATACGCAGTATTTT
TRBV2	once	TRBJ2-3	-	CAIFGGTSTDTQYF	TGTGCCATATTCGGGGGAACTAGCACAGATACGCAGTATTTT
TRBV2	-	TRBJ1-5	-	CASSEGGEVVGNQPQHF	TGTGCCAGCAGTGAAGGGGGGGAGGTAGTGGGCAATCAGCCCCAGCATTTT